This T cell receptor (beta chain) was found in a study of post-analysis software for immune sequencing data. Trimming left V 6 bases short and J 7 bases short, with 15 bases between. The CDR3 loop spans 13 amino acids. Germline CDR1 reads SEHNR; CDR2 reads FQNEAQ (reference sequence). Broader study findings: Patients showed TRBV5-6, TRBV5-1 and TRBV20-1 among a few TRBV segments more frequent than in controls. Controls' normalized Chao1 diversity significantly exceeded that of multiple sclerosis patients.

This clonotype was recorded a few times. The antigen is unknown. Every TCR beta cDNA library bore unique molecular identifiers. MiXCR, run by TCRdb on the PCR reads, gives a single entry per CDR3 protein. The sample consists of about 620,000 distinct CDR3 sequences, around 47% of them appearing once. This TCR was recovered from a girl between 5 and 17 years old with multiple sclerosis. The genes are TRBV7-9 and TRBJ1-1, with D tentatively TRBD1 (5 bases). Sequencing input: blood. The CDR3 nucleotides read TGTGCCAGCAGGGTAGGGGATTCCAATGAAGCTTTCTTT. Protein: CASRVGDSNEAFF.